The 3 T cell receptor beta chains below were found in one sample sequenced in a study of liver allograft versus peripheral blood T cells. Study overall: Transplanted livers held T cell receptor repertoires, and these were compared with repertoires in recipients' peripheral blood.

TCRdb redid the calling of the reads with MiXCR, one entry per CDR3 protein. This table holds about 5,600 distinct CDR3 sequences, 14% found once. The receptors stem from a human patient who had a liver transplant. Some T cells may have come from the graft donor.

This clonotype was found a few times. The V gene is TRBV5-5, the J gene TRBJ1-2; D not resolved. The CDR3 spans 14 residues. Germline loops: CDR1 SGHKS, CDR2 YYEKEE (reference sequence). Trimming pared 1 base from V and 4 bases from J, leaving 11 bases between. In DNA form, the CDR3 reads TGTGCCAGCAGCTTGCAAGGACTACTCTATGGCTACACCTTC. Protein: CASSLQGLLYGYTF.

The chain has TRBV6-2 or TRBV6-3 and TRBJ2-1; TRBD1 aligns across 7 bases. Germline CDR1 MNHEY, CDR2 SVGEGT. V shed 6 bases and J 9 bases; nucleotides not matched to a gene: 8. The CDR3 totals 13 residues. As DNA, the CDR3 is TGTGCCAGCAGGAGACAGGGTCGTGGTGAGCAGTTCTTC. Its protein product is CASRRQGRGEQFF.

This clonotype came up a few times. The rearrangement joins TRBV28 to TRBJ1-6; 7 bases are shared with TRBD1. J lost 1 base, V lost 9 bases, and 21 bases had no gene match. There are 20 residues in the CDR3. Germline CDR1 is MDHEN and CDR2 is SYDVKM. CDR3: CASLEGAINVVGSYNSPLHF. The DNA of the CDR3 is TGTGCCAGTCTCGAGGGGGCGATTAATGTGGTGGGGTCCTATAATTCACCCCTCCACTTT.